These T cell receptor beta chains were read from a single sample in a study of blood T cell repertoires in COVID-19. Sequencing used immunoSEQ multiplex PCR; TCRdb keeps in-frame clones, though not all of them. The sample has more than 300,000 clones; over 90% are singletons. The material sequenced was PBMCs or T cells enriched from blood (not recorded which). The source is a woman aged 25 to 39 who had been exposed to COVID-19. CDR3s include the opening cysteine and the closing phenylalanine or tryptophan. A D gene is named only where the DNA matches it firmly. Some rows have no size entry. The others give once, few or many, or a class for an expanded clone.

D gene	V gene	J gene	clone size	CDR3 protein	CDR3 DNA
-	TRBV4-1	TRBJ1-1	once	CASTAGRIVTEAFF	TGCGCCAGCACTGCAGGGCGGATAGTCACTGAAGCTTTCTTT
-	TRBV3-1/TRBV3-2	TRBJ1-3	-	CASRTMGGSGGNTIYF	TGTGCCAGCAGGACGATGGGGGGATCAGGCGGAAACACCATATATTTT
-	TRBV7-3	TRBJ2-1	-	CASSLGQNNEQFF	TGTGCCAGCAGCTTAGGGCAGAACAATGAGCAGTTCTTC
-	TRBV7-8	TRBJ1-2	-	CASSSGQGGQGYTF	TGTGCCAGCAGCTCTGGGCAGGGAGGACAAGGCTACACCTTC
-	TRBV7-6	TRBJ2-5	-	CASSLARQTRETQYF	TGTGCCAGCAGCTTAGCGCGTCAGACTCGGGAGACCCAGTACTTC
TRBD1	TRBV6-6	TRBJ2-7	-	CASRAGQGHEQYF	TGTGCCAGCAGAGCGGGACAGGGTCACGAGCAGTACTTC
-	TRBV20-1	TRBJ1-1	-	CSASLFSEAFF	TGCAGTGCTAGTTTATTCTCTGAAGCTTTCTTT
TRBD2	TRBV5-4	TRBJ2-1	-	CASSWDYQTYNEQFF	TGTGCCAGCAGCTGGGACTACCAAACCTACAATGAGCAGTTCTTC
TRBD1	TRBV7-6	TRBJ1-1	-	CASSSGRQGSRTEAFF	TGTGCCAGCAGCTCTGGCCGACAGGGGAGTCGGACTGAAGCTTTCTTT
-	TRBV2	TRBJ1-2	-	CARRGAYGYTF	TGTGCCAGAAGGGGTGCTTATGGCTACACCTTC
-	TRBV5-1	TRBJ1-1	once	CASSFRAGNTEAFF	TGCGCCAGCAGCTTTCGTGCGGGGAACACTGAAGCTTTCTTT
-	TRBV6-4	TRBJ2-1	-	CASSDLNYPNEQFF	TGTGCCAGCAGTGACTTGAACTATCCCAATGAGCAGTTCTTC
-	TRBV10-3	TRBJ2-5	-	CASQGKATDQETQYF	TGTGCCTCTCAGGGGAAGGCGACAGACCAAGAGACCCAGTACTTC
TRBD2	TRBV7-7	TRBJ2-1	-	CASSLGTSGNEQFF	TGTGCCAGCAGCCTCGGGACTAGCGGAAATGAGCAGTTCTTC
TRBD1	TRBV4-2	TRBJ1-5	-	CASSQVRTGVGNQPQHF	TGTGCCAGCAGCCAAGTGAGGACAGGGGTGGGCAATCAGCCCCAGCATTTT
-	TRBV7-8	TRBJ2-7	-	CASSLRSGSYEQYF	TGTGCCAGCAGCTTGAGGTCGGGATCCTACGAGCAGTACTTC
TRBD2	TRBV5-4	TRBJ2-2	-	CASSAASGGPTGELFF	TGTGCCAGCAGCGCCGCTAGCGGGGGGCCGACCGGGGAGCTGTTTTTT
-	TRBV11-2	TRBJ2-1	-	CASSFRKGVINEQFF	TGTGCCAGCAGCTTCCGCAAGGGGGTTATCAATGAGCAGTTCTTC
TRBD2	TRBV14	TRBJ2-5	once	CASSQDRTRRETQYF	TGTGCCAGCAGCCAAGATAGGACTAGACGGGAGACCCAGTACTTC
-	TRBV21-1	TRBJ2-2	-	CASSKVPRRELFF	TGTGCCAGCAGCAAAGTTCCGAGAAGGGAGCTGTTTTTT
TRBD1	TRBV18	TRBJ1-1	-	CASSLSQGASTEAFF	TGTGCCAGCTCACTGTCGCAGGGGGCTAGCACTGAAGCTTTCTTT
-	TRBV30	TRBJ2-7	once	CAWSREPGEQYF	TGTGCCTGGTCCAGGGAACCCGGCGAGCAGTACTTC
-	TRBV9	TRBJ2-1	-	CASSLAPSVWDEQFF	TGTGCCAGCAGCCTCGCCCCTAGCGTTTGGGATGAGCAGTTCTTC
-	TRBV7-7	TRBJ1-5	once	CASSLVPVGGLGQPQHF	TGTGCCAGCAGCTTAGTCCCCGTAGGCGGGCTAGGCCAGCCCCAGCATTTT
TRBD1	TRBV13	TRBJ2-7	-	CASSPDRRHRGGEQYF	TGTGCCAGCAGCCCAGACCGACGTCACAGGGGTGGCGAGCAGTACTTC
-	TRBV12-3/TRBV12-4	TRBJ1-2	-	CASSPRTAGYTF	TGTGCCAGCAGTCCCCGGACTGCTGGCTACACCTTC
-	TRBV7-2	TRBJ1-1	-	CASSLGASTEAFF	TGTGCCAGCAGCCTAGGGGCAAGCACTGAAGCTTTCTTT
-	TRBV6-4	TRBJ1-6	few	CAFTRQEYNSPLHF	TGTGCCTTCACCCGACAGGAATATAATTCACCCCTCCACTTT
TRBD1	TRBV10-3	TRBJ2-2	-	CAISKTGGYTGELFF	TGTGCCATCAGTAAGACAGGGGGGTACACCGGGGAGCTGTTTTTT
TRBD1	TRBV19	TRBJ2-5	-	CASRQGVQETQYF	TGTGCCAGTAGGCAGGGGGTCCAAGAGACCCAGTACTTC
TRBD1	TRBV15	TRBJ1-4	-	CATSGWTGGNEKLFF	TGTGCCACCAGCGGGTGGACAGGGGGTAATGAAAAACTGTTTTTT
-	TRBV19	TRBJ1-5	-	CASSMHALQPQHF	TGTGCCAGTAGTATGCACGCACTTCAGCCCCAGCATTTT
-	TRBV13	TRBJ1-3	once	CASSLQGLYGNTIYF	TGTGCCAGCAGCCTCCAGGGCTTGTACGGAAACACCATATATTTT
TRBD1	TRBV9	TRBJ2-5	-	CASSVGGQGGETQYF	TGTGCCAGCAGCGTAGGGGGACAGGGCGGAGAGACCCAGTACTTC
-	TRBV5-1	TRBJ1-1	-	CASSPLDTNTEAFF	TGCGCCAGCAGTCCGTTGGACACCAACACTGAAGCTTTCTTT
-	TRBV19	TRBJ2-6	-	CASSLISGANVLTF	TGTGCCAGTAGCCTAATCTCTGGGGCCAACGTCCTGACTTTC
TRBD2	TRBV5-1	TRBJ2-1	-	CASSRTSGDYNEQFF	TGCGCCAGCAGCCGAACTAGCGGGGACTACAATGAGCAGTTCTTC
TRBD1	TRBV11-2	TRBJ1-2	-	CASSVIRGGQGPRAYGYTF	TGTGCCAGCAGCGTTATTCGGGGGGGACAGGGGCCGCGTGCGTATGGCTACACCTTC
-	TRBV6-1	TRBJ1-3	-	CASSEAEARLGDNPGNTIYF	TGTGCCAGCAGTGAAGCAGAGGCAAGGTTGGGGGACAACCCTGGAAACACCATATATTTT
TRBD1	TRBV7-6	TRBJ2-3	-	CASSLSPGQGADTQYF	TGTGCCAGCAGCTTATCCCCGGGACAGGGGGCAGATACGCAGTATTTT
-	TRBV7-2	TRBJ1-6	-	CASSLGVGGSPLHF	TGTGCCAGCAGCTTAGGGGTCGGGGGTTCACCCCTCCACTTT
-	TRBV12-3/TRBV12-4	TRBJ2-2	-	CASGGFNTGELFF	TGTGCCAGCGGCGGATTTAACACCGGGGAGCTGTTTTTT
-	TRBV5-4	TRBJ2-7	-	CASSSGQRSSYEQYF	TGTGCCAGCAGCAGTGGACAGAGAAGCTCCTACGAGCAGTACTTC
-	TRBV21-1	TRBJ1-1	-	CASRRGAGPLNTEAFF	TGTGCCAGCAGACGCGGTGCGGGGCCCCTGAACACTGAAGCTTTCTTT
TRBD1	TRBV5-1	TRBJ2-1	-	CASSYRTTGGYYDEQFF	TGCGCCAGCAGCTACAGAACGACAGGGGGCTATTACGATGAGCAGTTCTTC
TRBD1	TRBV9	TRBJ1-2	-	CASSPQGLSTF	TGTGCCAGCAGCCCACAGGGGCTCTCCACCTTC
-	TRBV2	TRBJ1-2	once	CASPNSGQPSNYGYTF	TGTGCCAGCCCTAATTCCGGACAGCCGTCTAACTATGGCTACACCTTC
-	TRBV5-4	TRBJ2-3	-	CASSFPEDTQYF	TGTGCCAGCAGCTTTCCCGAGGATACGCAGTATTTT